This TCR beta chain was identified during a study of cytomegalovirus exposure and HLA in healthy donors. The PCR was carried out with 60 Vbeta primers and 13 Jbeta primers. Produced via immunoSEQ multiplex PCR; TCRdb's table is partial and in-frame only. The profile shows over 150,000 clones, 60% to 80% of them singletons. The study, taken as a whole, reports: A later analysis reportedly found that, within productive TCRs, an Asian-associated ancestry cluster had fewer N-insertions than the mean observed across the approximately 660 donors. A later analysis found that most CMV-associated TCR beta chains appeared HLA-restricted. 87-base-pair reads could not separate some V segments, including TRBV6-2 and TRBV6-3.

The CDR3 runs to 14 residues. V trimming: 4 bases; J trimming: 6 bases; junction bases outside the gene matches: 10. Germline V lookup: CDR1 SGHNT, CDR2 YYREEE (reference sequence). As concerns this clone: What it binds is unknown.

The clonotype originates from a man aged 30 to 39 in good health and CMV-seropositive. The chain has TRBV5-4 and TRBJ2-7, with 7 nucleotides matching TRBD1. Sequenced material: PBMCs. CDR3 in amino acids: CASSLRQGAGEQYF. The DNA of the CDR3 is TGTGCCAGCAGCCTCAGACAGGGAGCAGGCGAGCAGTACTTC.